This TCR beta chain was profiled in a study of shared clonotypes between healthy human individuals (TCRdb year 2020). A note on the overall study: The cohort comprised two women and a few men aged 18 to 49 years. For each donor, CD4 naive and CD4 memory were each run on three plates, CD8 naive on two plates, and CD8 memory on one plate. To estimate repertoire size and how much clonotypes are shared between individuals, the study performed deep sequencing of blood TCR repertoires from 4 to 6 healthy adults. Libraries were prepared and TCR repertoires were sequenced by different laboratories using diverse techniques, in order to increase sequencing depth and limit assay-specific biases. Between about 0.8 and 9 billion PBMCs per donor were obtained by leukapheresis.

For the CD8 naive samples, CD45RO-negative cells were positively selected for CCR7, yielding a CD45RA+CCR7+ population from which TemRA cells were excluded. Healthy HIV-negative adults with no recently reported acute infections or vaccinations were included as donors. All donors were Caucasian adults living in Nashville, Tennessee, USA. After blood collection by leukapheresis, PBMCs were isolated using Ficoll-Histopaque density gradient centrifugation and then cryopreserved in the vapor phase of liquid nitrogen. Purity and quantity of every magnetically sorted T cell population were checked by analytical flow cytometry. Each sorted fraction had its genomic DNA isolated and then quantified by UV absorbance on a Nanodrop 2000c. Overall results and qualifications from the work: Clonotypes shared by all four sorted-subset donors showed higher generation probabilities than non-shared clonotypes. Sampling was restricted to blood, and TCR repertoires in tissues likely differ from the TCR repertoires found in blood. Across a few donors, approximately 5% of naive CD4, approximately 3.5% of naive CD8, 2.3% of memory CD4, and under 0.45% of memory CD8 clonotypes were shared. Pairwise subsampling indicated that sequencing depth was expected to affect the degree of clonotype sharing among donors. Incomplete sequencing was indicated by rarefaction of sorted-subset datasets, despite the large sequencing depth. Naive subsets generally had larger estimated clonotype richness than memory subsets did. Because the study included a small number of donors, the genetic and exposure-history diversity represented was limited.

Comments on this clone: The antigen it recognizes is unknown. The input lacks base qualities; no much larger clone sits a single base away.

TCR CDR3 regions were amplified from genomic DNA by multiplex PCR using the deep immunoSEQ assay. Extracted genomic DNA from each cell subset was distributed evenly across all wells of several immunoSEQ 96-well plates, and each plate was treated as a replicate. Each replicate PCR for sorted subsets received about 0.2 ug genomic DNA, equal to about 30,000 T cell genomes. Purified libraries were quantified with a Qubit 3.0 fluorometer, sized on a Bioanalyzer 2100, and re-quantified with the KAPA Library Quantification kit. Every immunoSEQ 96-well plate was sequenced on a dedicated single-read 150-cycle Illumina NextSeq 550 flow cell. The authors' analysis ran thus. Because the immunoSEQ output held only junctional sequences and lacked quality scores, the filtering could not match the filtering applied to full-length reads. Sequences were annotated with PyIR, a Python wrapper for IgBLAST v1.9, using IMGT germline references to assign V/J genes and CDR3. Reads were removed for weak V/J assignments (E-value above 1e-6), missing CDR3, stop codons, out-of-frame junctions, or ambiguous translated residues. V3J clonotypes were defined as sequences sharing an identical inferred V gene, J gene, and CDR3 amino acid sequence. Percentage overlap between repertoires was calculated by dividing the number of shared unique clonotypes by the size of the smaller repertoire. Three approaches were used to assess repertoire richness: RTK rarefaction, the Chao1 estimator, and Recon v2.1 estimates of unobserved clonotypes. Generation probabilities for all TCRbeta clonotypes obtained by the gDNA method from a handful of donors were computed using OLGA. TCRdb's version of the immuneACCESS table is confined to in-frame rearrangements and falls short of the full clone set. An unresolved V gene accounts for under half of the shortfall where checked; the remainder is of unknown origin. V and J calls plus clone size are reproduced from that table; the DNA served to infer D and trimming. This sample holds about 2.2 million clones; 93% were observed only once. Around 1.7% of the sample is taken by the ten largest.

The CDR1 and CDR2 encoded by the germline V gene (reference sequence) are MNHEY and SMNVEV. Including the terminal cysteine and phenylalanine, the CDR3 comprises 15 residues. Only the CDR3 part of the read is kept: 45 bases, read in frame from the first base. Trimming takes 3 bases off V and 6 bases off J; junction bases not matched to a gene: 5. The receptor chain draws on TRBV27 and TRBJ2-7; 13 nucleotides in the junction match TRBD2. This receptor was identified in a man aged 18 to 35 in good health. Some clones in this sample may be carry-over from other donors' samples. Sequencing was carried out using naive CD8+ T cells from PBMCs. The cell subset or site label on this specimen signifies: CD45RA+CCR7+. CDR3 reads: CASSFTSGRASEQYF. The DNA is TGTGCCAGCAGTTTCACTAGCGGGAGGGCGAGCGAGCAGTACTTC.